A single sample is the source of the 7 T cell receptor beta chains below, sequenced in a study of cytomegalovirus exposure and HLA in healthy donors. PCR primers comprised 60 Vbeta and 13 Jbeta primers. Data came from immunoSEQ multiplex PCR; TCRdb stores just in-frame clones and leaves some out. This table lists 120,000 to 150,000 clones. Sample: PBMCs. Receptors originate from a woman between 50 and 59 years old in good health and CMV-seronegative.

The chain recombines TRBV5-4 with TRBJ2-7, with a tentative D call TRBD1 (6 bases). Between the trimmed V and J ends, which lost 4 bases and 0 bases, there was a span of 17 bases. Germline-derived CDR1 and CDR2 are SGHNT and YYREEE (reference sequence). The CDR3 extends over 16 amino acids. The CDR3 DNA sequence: TGTGCCAGCAGCCAATCAGGAAGGGGGATCTCCTACGAGCAGTACTTC. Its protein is CASSQSGRGISYEQYF.

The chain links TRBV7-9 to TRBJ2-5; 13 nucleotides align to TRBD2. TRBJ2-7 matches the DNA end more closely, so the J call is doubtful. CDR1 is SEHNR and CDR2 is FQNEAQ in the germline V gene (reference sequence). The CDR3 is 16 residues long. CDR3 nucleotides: TGTGCCAGCAACACGGGGACTAGCGGGATATCCTACGAGCAGTACTTC. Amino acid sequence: CASNTGTSGISYEQYF.

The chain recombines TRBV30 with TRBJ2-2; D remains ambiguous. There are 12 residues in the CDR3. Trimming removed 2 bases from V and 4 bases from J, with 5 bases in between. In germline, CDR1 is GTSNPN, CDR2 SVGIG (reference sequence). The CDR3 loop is CAWSRGTGELFF. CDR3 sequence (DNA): TGTGCCTGGAGTCGAGGCACCGGGGAGCTGTTTTTT.

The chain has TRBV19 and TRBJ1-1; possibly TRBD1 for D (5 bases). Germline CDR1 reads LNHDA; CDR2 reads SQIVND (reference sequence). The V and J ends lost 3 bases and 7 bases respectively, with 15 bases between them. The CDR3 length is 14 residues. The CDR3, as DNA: TGTGCCAGTAGTATCGGACATCCGGCCCGTGAAGCTTTCTTT. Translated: CASSIGHPAREAFF.

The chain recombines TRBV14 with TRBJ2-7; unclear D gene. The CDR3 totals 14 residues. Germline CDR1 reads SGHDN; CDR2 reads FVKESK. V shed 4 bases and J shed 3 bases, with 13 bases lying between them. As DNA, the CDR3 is TGTGCCAGCAGCCCAAATCCTTCAGTCTACGAGCAGTACTTC. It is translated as CASSPNPSVYEQYF.

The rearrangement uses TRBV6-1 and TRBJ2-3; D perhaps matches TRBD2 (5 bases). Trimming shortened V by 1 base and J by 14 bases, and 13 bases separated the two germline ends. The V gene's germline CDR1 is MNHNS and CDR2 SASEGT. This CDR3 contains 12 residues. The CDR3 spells CASSEGPRRGYF. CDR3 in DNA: TGTGCCAGCAGTGAAGGCCCCCGTCGGGGGTATTTT.

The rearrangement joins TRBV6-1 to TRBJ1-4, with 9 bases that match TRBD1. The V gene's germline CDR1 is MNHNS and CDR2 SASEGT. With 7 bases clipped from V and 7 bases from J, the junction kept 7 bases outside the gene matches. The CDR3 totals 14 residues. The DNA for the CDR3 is TGTGCCAGCATGAGGGGGACAGGGATTGAAAAACTGTTTTTT. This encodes CASMRGTGIEKLFF.